Presented here are 27 T cell receptor beta chains from one specimen sequenced in a study of blood T cell repertoires in COVID-19. Clones were sequenced by immunoSEQ multiplex PCR, and TCRdb holds only the in-frame ones, with some missing. The sample holds more than 400,000 clones, approximately 83% seen once. The sample comprised peripheral blood. All receptors derive from a human donor in a cohort sampled during active COVID-19.

The rearrangement joins TRBV6-5 to TRBJ2-1; the match to TRBD1 covers 9 bases. The CDR3 covers 14 residues. Per the germline V gene, CDR1 is MNHEY and CDR2 is SVGAGI. V lost 6 bases to trimming and J lost 7 bases; unmatched junction nucleotides: 7. CDR3 nucleotide sequence: TGTGCCAGCAGCCAGGGACAGGGTACGAATGAGCAGTTCTTC. It is translated as CASSQGQGTNEQFF.

This chain links TRBV7-8 with TRBJ2-4; D gene ambiguous. V was shortened by 6 bases and J by 6 bases, with 15 bases between the two germline ends. The CDR3 length is 14 residues. In germline, CDR1 is SGHVS, CDR2 FQNEAQ. This CDR3 is CASSYLEFSNIQYF. CDR3 bases: TGTGCCAGCAGTTATTTAGAGTTCTCAAACATTCAGTACTTC.

The V call is TRBV18, the J call TRBJ2-2; D uncertain. V dropped 1 base and J dropped 4 bases, with 16 bases sitting between them. This CDR3 comprises 17 residues. Germline values: CDR1 KGHSH, CDR2 LQKENI. The CDR3 DNA follows: TGTGCCAGCTCACCACTAAGAATAGCAGCCACCACCGGGGAGCTGTTTTTT. Its translation: CASSPLRIAATTGELFF.

The chain has TRBV27 and TRBJ1-5; no reliable D call. The CDR3 consists of 13 residues. In germline, CDR1 is MNHEY, CDR2 SMNVEV (reference sequence). Trimming stripped 1 base from V and 5 bases from J, with 6 bases between. CDR3 residues: CASSLLGDQPQHF. Here the CDR3 DNA reads TGTGCCAGCAGTTTATTAGGAGATCAGCCCCAGCATTTT.

The chain combines TRBV2 with TRBJ1-1, with TRBD1 as a possible D gene (5 bases). The length of the CDR3 is 13 residues. Germline-derived CDR1 and CDR2 are SNHLY and FYNNEI. V gave up 5 bases and J gave up 1 base, with 8 bases separating them. CDR3 nucleotides: TGTGCCAGCAGTCCGACAGAGAACACTGAAGCTTTCTTT. Amino acids: CASSPTENTEAFF.

The rearrangement uses TRBV10-3 and TRBJ2-2, with D tentatively TRBD1 (7 bases). V was trimmed by 2 bases and J by 6 bases, leaving 16 bases between them. The CDR3 covers 16 residues. Germline assignment: CDR1 ENHRY and CDR2 SYGVKD. The CDR3 sequence: CAISERDRDSAGELFF. DNA of the CDR3: TGTGCCATCAGTGAGCGAGACAGGGACTCCGCCGGGGAGCTGTTTTTT.

This clone was recorded a few times. The V call is TRBV7-2, the J call TRBJ2-7, with TRBD1 identical over 7 bases. The CDR3 has 14 amino acids. V trimming: 3 bases; J trimming: 3 bases; junction bases outside the gene matches: 5. Germline V CDR1 and CDR2: SGHTA, FQGNSA. The CDR3 is CASSFSQGRYEQYF. CDR3 DNA: TGTGCCAGCAGCTTTTCACAGGGGCGCTACGAGCAGTACTTC.

This clone appeared a single time. This chain joins TRBV10-3 and TRBJ2-1; 14 bases match TRBD2. The CDR3 covers 12 residues. V dropped 9 bases and J dropped 10; count of bases not matched to a gene: 2. Germline V gives CDR1 ENHRY, CDR2 SYGVKD. The CDR3 nucleotides read TGTGCCATTGGACTAGCGGGAGGCGAGCAGTTCTTC. Protein product: CAIGLAGGEQFF.

This rearrangement joins TRBV4-2 to TRBJ2-1, with D possibly matching TRBD2 (5 bases). The CDR3 runs to 11 residues. Trimming took 3 bases from V and 12 from J, leaving 9 bases between them. Germline V gene data show CDR1 as LGHNA and CDR2 as YNFKEQ. The CDR3 loop reads CASSQETMQFF. The DNA for the CDR3 is TGTGCCAGCAGCCAGGAGACTATGCAGTTCTTC.

The chain links TRBV5-1 to TRBJ2-7; 7 bases line up with TRBD1. CDR1 and CDR2 (germline): SGHRS, YFSETQ. The CDR3 length is 12 residues. The ends lost 4 bases at V and 4 bases at J; junction bases unmatched: 2. The DNA for the CDR3 is TGCGCCAGCAGCCCGACAGGGTACGAGCAGTACTTC. Amino acids: CASSPTGYEQYF.

The chain uses TRBV6-2 or TRBV6-3 and TRBJ2-7; D is unclear. The germline V and J ends were trimmed by 4 bases and 2 bases, with 15 bases remaining between them. The CDR3 extends over 15 amino acids. Germline V CDR1 and CDR2: MNHEY, SVGEGT. CDR3 residues: CASSSVTVPTYEQYF. CDR3 DNA sequence: TGTGCCAGCAGTTCAGTCACAGTACCTACCTACGAGCAGTACTTC.

The CDR3 DNA reads as TGCGCCAGCAGCCCTTCCGGGACAGGGAGCGCCTATGGCTACACCTTC. This encodes CASSPSGTGSAYGYTF. This chain uses TRBV5-1 with TRBJ1-2; 9 bases are shared with TRBD1. Germline V gene data show CDR1 as SGHRS and CDR2 as YFSETQ. J gave up 4 bases and V 4 bases, and 11 bases lay outside the gene matches. This CDR3 has 16 residues.

The rearrangement uses TRBV27 and TRBJ1-1; weak D call: TRBD1 (6 bases). This CDR3 spans 16 amino acids. CDR1 is MNHEY, CDR2 SMNVEV, per germline (reference sequence). V was shortened by 5 bases and J by 0 bases, with 16 bases between the two germline ends. CDR3 in DNA: TGTGCCAGCAGTCCTAGGGGGGGGGAGATGAACACTGAAGCTTTCTTT. It encodes CASSPRGGEMNTEAFF.

The V and J genes are TRBV6-5 and TRBJ2-1, with D hard to call. The germline CDR1 and CDR2 sequences are MNHEY and SVGAGI. Trimming took 0 bases from V and 4 from J, leaving 7 bases between them. This CDR3 is built from 14 residues. CDR3 DNA: TGTGCCAGCAGTTACTCGAGAATATACAATGAGCAGTTCTTC. Amino acids: CASSYSRIYNEQFF.

This clone appeared once. Other DNA sequences in the sample encode the same CDR3. The CDR3 spells CASSLTGLNTEAFF. The CDR3 nucleotides read TGTGCCAGCAGCTTAACAGGGCTGAACACTGAAGCTTTCTTT. The chain has TRBV11-3 and TRBJ1-1; perhaps TRBD1 as D (6 bases). Germline V CDR1 and CDR2: SGHNT, YENEEA. This CDR3 comprises 14 residues. V gave up 2 bases and J gave up 0 bases, with 7 bases separating them.

With regard to this clone: The sample holds other DNA sequences that translate to the same CDR3. The genes are TRBV7-9 and TRBJ2-1; possible D gene TRBD1, 7 bases. The ends were cut back, 3 bases at V and 7 bases at J, with 10 bases in the middle. CDR3 length equals 13 residues. CDR1 is SEHNR, CDR2 FQNEAQ, per germline (reference sequence). The CDR3 DNA follows: TGTGCCAGCAGCTTCTCAGGGGGGAATGAGCAGTTCTTC. This sequence encodes CASSFSGGNEQFF.

The chain employs TRBV18 and TRBJ1-1; maybe TRBD1 (6 bases). This CDR3 contains 17 residues. Between the trimmed V and J ends, which lost 3 bases and 0 bases, there was a span of 17 bases. Germline-derived CDR1 and CDR2 are KGHSH and LQKENI. The CDR3 spells CASSPPGQRRVNTEAFF. The DNA of the CDR3 is TGTGCCAGCTCACCTCCGGGACAACGACGGGTGAACACTGAAGCTTTCTTT.

The chain uses TRBV27 and TRBJ2-7; 9 bases fit TRBD1. V lost 8 bases to trimming and J lost 3 bases; unmatched junction nucleotides: 8. Germline V gene sequence: CDR1 MNHEY, CDR2 SMNVEV (reference sequence). The CDR3 spans 14 residues. For the CDR3, the DNA is TGTGCCAGCTACGGGACAGGGAAAGGCTACGAGCAGTACTTC. This encodes CASYGTGKGYEQYF.

The chain is built from TRBV19 and TRBJ2-1; 11 bases line up with TRBD2. The germline V gene encodes CDR1 LNHDA and CDR2 SQIVND (reference sequence). Trimming removed 6 bases from V and 9 bases from J; junction bases left unmatched: 10. CDR3 size: 15 residues. The CDR3 loop reads CASSMGLAATSEQFF. The CDR3 DNA reads TGTGCCAGTAGCATGGGACTAGCGGCTACAAGTGAGCAGTTCTTC.

The chain recombines TRBV4-2 with TRBJ2-3; TRBD2 matches at 11 bases. In germline, CDR1 is LGHNA, CDR2 YNFKEQ. With 0 bases clipped from V and 4 bases from J, the junction kept 6 bases outside the gene matches. The length of the CDR3 is 17 residues. The CDR3 reads CASSQDMGLAEADTQYF. As DNA, the CDR3 is TGTGCCAGCAGCCAAGATATGGGACTAGCGGAAGCAGATACGCAGTATTTT.

The V gene is TRBV13, the J gene TRBJ2-7; D is perhaps TRBD2 (5 bases). CDR1 and CDR2 (germline): PRHDT, FYEKMQ (reference sequence). V was pared by 2 bases and J by 3 bases, with 14 bases between. This CDR3 has 15 residues. CDR3 sequence (DNA): TGTGCCAGCAGCTTAAGTCCGAGGACTCACTACGAGCAGTACTTC. Translating gives CASSLSPRTHYEQYF. Full variable domain (remainder filled in from reference TRBV13 and TRBJ2-7): AAGVIQSPRHLIKEKRETATLKCYPIPRHDTVYWYQQGPGQDPQFLISFYEKMQSDKGSIPDRFSAQQFSDYHSELNMSSLELGDSALYFCASSLSPRTHYEQYFGPGTRLTVT.

This clone occurred once. The genes are TRBV19 and TRBJ1-5, with TRBD1 as a possible D gene (6 bases). The CDR3 is made up of 14 amino acids. Trimming removed 3 bases at V and 9 bases at J, with 15 bases between. Per germline, CDR1 LNHDA and CDR2 SQIVND (reference sequence). The CDR3 sequence is CASSIGRGGWPQHF. The DNA for the CDR3 is TGTGCCAGTAGTATTGGCAGGGGCGGTTGGCCCCAGCATTTT.

V usage is TRBV29-1 and J usage is TRBJ2-7; TRBD2 agrees at 9 bases. J was trimmed by 3 bases and V by 0 bases; bases with no gene match: 6. Germline CDR1 is SQVTM and CDR2 is ANQGSEA. CDR3 length equals 15 residues. In DNA form, the CDR3 reads TGCAGCGTTGAAGATCCGGCTAGCGGGATCTACGAGCAGTACTTC. Amino acid sequence: CSVEDPASGIYEQYF.

The chain has TRBV30 and TRBJ2-1, with D hard to call. Germline loops: CDR1 GTSNPN, CDR2 SVGIG (reference sequence). The CDR3 has 13 residues. V lost 4 bases and J 2 bases, leaving 9 bases between the germline ends. The CDR3 nucleotides are TGTGCCTGGATTCAACAGACCTACAATGAGCAGTTCTTC. Protein sequence: CAWIQQTYNEQFF. The complete variable domain, with remaining parts taken from reference TRBV30 and TRBJ2-1, reads SQTIHQWPATLVQPVGSPLSLECTVEGTSNPNLYWYRQAAGRGLQLLFYSVGIGQISSEVPQNLSASRPQDRQFILSSKKLLLSDSGFYLCAWIQQTYNEQFFGPGTRLTVL.

The chain employs TRBV7-6 and TRBJ2-7, with 11 positions matching TRBD1. The CDR3 loop spans 15 amino acids. Germline assignment: CDR1 SGHVS and CDR2 FNYEAQ. V dropped 5 bases and J dropped 0; count of bases not matched to a gene: 3. The chain's CDR3 is CASSVDRGPSYEQYF. Written as DNA, the CDR3 is TGTGCCAGCAGCGTGGACAGGGGGCCCTCCTACGAGCAGTACTTC. The variable domain in full, completed from reference TRBV7-6 and TRBJ2-7, reads GAGVSQSPRYKVTKRGQDVALRCDPISGHVSLYWYRQALGQGPEFLTYFNYEAQQDKSGLPNDRFSAERPEGSISTLTIQRTEQRDSAMYRCASSVDRGPSYEQYFGPGTRLTVT.

The CDR3 coding sequence is TGTGCCAGCGAAGGGACAGTTCCTAACTATGGCTACACCTTC. It encodes CASEGTVPNYGYTF. The chain has TRBV25-1 and TRBJ1-2, with 7 bases identical to TRBD1. The CDR3 has 14 amino acids. The V and J ends lost 8 bases and 0 bases, in that order; junction bases with no gene match: 6. The germline gives CDR1 MGHDK, CDR2 SYGVNS.

This chain joins TRBV7-2 and TRBJ1-5; perhaps TRBD1 as D (5 bases). Trimming removed 3 bases at V and 9 bases at J, with 9 bases between. This CDR3 is built from 12 residues. Germline CDR1 reads SGHTA; CDR2 reads FQGNSA. CDR3 DNA sequence: TGTGCCAGCAGCTTGACAGTACCGCCCCAGCATTTT. It is translated as CASSLTVPPQHF.